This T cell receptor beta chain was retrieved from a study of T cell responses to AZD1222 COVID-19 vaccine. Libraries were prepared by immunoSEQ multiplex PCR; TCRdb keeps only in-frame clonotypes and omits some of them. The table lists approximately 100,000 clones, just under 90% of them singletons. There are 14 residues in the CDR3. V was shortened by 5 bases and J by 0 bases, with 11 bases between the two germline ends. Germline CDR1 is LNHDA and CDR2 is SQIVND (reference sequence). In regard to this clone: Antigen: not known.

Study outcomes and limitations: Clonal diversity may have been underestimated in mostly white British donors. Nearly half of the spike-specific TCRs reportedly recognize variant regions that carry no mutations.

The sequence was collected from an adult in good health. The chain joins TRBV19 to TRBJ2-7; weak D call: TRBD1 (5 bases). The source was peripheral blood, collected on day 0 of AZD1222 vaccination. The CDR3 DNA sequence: TGTGCCAGTAGTCGCGGACAAGACTCCTACGAGCAGTACTTC. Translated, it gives CASSRGQDSYEQYF.